The clone carrying this T cell receptor (beta chain) was picked up a small number of times. Its antigen remains unknown. The V and J ends lost 6 bases and 3 bases respectively, with 14 bases between them. There are 13 residues in the CDR3. The germline V gene encodes CDR1 SQVTM and CDR2 ANQGSEA. The sequenced template was cDNA made from the entire isolated RNA. Naive, central memory and regulatory T cell samples averaged about 3.57 million immunoSEQ reads each. Produced via immunoSEQ multiplex PCR; TCRdb's table is partial and in-frame only. The data hold more than 550,000 clones, with more than 12% observed a single time. The sample belongs to a study of beta chain features in type 1 diabetes. Turning to the study itself: Healthy donors, compared against patients, showed similar age, gender and cell yields. Study-level points and caveats: Type 1 diabetes patients showed a moderate but significant shortening of TCRB CDR3s in all four CD4+ subsets. A closer apparent resemblance between naive, central memory and Treg TCRB repertoires was seen in patients than in healthy donors. No resolution was reached here on whether HLA type influences TCRB rearrangement.

The V and J genes are TRBV29-1 and TRBJ1-2, with D perhaps matching TRBD1 (5 bases). The sequenced sample was naive CD4+ T cells from blood. The receptor was isolated from a man aged 18-30 years with type 1 diabetes. CDR3 DNA: TGCAGCGTGGCGCGGGGGTTAGACTATGGCTACACCTTC. Protein sequence: CSVARGLDYGYTF. The variable domain in full, completed from reference TRBV29-1 and TRBJ1-2, reads SAVISQKPSRDICQRGTSLTIQCQVDSQVTMMFWYRQQPGQSLTLIATANQGSEATYESGFVIDKFPISRPNLTFSTLTVSNMSPEDSSIYLCSVARGLDYGYTFGSGTRLTVV.